This T cell receptor beta chain derives from a study of cytomegalovirus exposure and HLA in healthy donors. Study-level findings and limits: Researchers reported in a later analysis that a missense DCLRE1C variant was tied to TCR beta V- and J-gene trimming.

Both 60 Vbeta primers and 13 Jbeta primers went into the PCR. Using immunoSEQ multiplex PCR, the repertoire was profiled, and TCRdb retains in-frame clones only, with some absent. The sample lists approximately 90,000 clones, more than 60% seen once, with over 2% in the top ten. Note on this clone: What it recognizes is unknown.

This receptor was taken from a man aged 35 to 55 in good health and CMV-seronegative. The specimen was PBMCs.

Here the CDR3 reads CASRSGQGANYGYTF. CDR3 nucleotide sequence: TGTGCCAGCAGGTCGGGACAGGGGGCGAACTATGGCTACACCTTC. V and J are TRBV6-1 and TRBJ1-2, with 12 bases identical to TRBD1. Trimming at V came to 6 bases and at J to 2 bases, leaving 4 bases not matched to a gene. The V gene's germline CDR1 is MNHNS and CDR2 SASEGT. The CDR3 is 15 amino acids.